This T cell receptor (beta chain) comes out of a study of cytomegalovirus exposure and HLA in healthy donors. Measured with immunoSEQ multiplex PCR; TCRdb has only the in-frame clones, and not every one. The table lists hundreds of thousands of clones, 86% of them singletons, with roughly 0.75% in the top ten. Germline CDR1 MGHDK, CDR2 SYGVNS. The CDR3 length is 17 residues. With 4 bases removed from V and 0 bases from J, the gap between germline ends came to 13 bases. V is TRBV25-1 and J is TRBJ2-6, with D possibly being TRBD1 (5 bases). The material sequenced was PBMCs. The TCR comes from a woman aged 18-29 years in good health and CMV-seronegative. CDR3 DNA sequence: TGTGCCAGCAGTGGGGCCCCAGGGCCCTCTGGGGCCAACGTCCTGACTTTC. This gives the protein CASSGAPGPSGANVLTF. Filled out from reference TRBV25-1 and TRBJ2-6, the complete variable domain reads EADIYQTPRYLVIGTGKKITLECSQTMGHDKMYWYQQDPGMELHLIHYSYGVNSTEKGDLSSESTVSRIRTEHFPLTLESARPSHTSQYLCASSGAPGPSGANVLTFGAGSRLTVL.